The 10 T cell receptor beta chains presented below share a single source sample, sequenced in a study of persistence of HIV-infected CD4 T cells. This was the immunoSEQ version 4 assay in survey mode. TCRdb's copy holds only in-frame clones and misses some; the assay was immunoSEQ multiplex PCR. Of about 45,000 clones in the sample, 80% to 90% were seen once. These receptors' targets are unknown. Anti-CD3/anti-CD28 beads served as a nonspecific positive control stimulus. CD4+ T cells upregulating both CD40 ligand and CD69 were sorted as responding cells. Sequencing was performed on CD4+ T cells sorted from PBMCs after roughly 18-hour stimulation, taken from a patient who received antiretroviral therapy. These receptor sequences come from an adult woman with HIV who was CMV-seropositive.

The rearrangement uses TRBV11-2 and TRBJ1-2; D might be TRBD1 (5 bases). Germline V gives CDR1 SGHAT, CDR2 FQNNGV. V lost 6 bases and J 4 bases, leaving 27 bases between the germline ends. This CDR3 is 18 amino acids long. CDR3 region: CASRPGTRGSGASYGYTF. The CDR3 DNA is TGTGCCAGCAGACCCGGGACGCGGGGCTCTGGGGCTAGCTATGGCTACACCTTC.

J is TRBJ2-1 and V is TRBV14; D is unresolved. CDR3 length: 15 residues. Trimming took off 0 bases at V and 0 bases at J, with 6 bases between the two ends. Germline loops: CDR1 SGHDN, CDR2 FVKESK. The CDR3: CASSQDSFSYNEQFF. CDR3 nucleotides: TGTGCCAGCAGCCAAGATAGCTTCTCCTACAATGAGCAGTTCTTC.

The CDR3 sequence: CASSKGGANYGYTF. As DNA, the CDR3 is TGTGCCAGCAGCAAAGGGGGCGCTAACTATGGCTACACCTTC. V and J are TRBV21-1 and TRBJ1-2; no DNA check was done on the table's D call, TRBD1. TRBV21-1 is marked as a pseudogene. The CDR3 has 14 amino acids.

The chain is built from TRBV28 and TRBJ2-7; D gene ambiguous. Germline V gene lookup returns CDR1 MDHEN and CDR2 SYDVKM. This CDR3 contains 16 residues. Deletions cut 3 bases from V and 4 bases from J, with 19 bases between. The CDR3 loop reads CASSFSVAQGKYEQYF. As DNA, the CDR3 is TGTGCCAGCAGTTTTTCTGTAGCCCAAGGGAAGTACGAGCAGTACTTC.

The genes are TRBV3-1 (or the pseudogene TRBV3-2) and TRBJ1-6, with TRBD1 matching 11 bases. Trimming at V came to 1 base and at J to 10 bases, leaving 3 bases not matched to a gene. The CDR3 loop spans 15 amino acids. Germline-derived CDR1 and CDR2 are LGHDT and YNNKEL (reference sequence). CDR3 in amino acids: CASSQGGQGGSPLHF. The CDR3 bases are TGTGCCAGCAGCCAAGGGGGACAGGGGGGCTCACCCCTCCACTTT.

This clone was recorded once. The gene calls are TRBV7-9 and TRBJ2-3; 7 nucleotides line up with TRBD2. Germline CDR1 reads SEHNR; CDR2 reads FQNEAQ (reference sequence). The CDR3 is made up of 16 amino acids. V gave up 6 bases and J gave up 6 bases; unmatched junction bases: 15. CDR3 coding DNA: TGTGCCAGCAGGCGCCCATTGGAAGCGGGGAGGGATACGCAGTATTTT. Translating gives CASRRPLEAGRDTQYF. Full variable domain (rest looked up from reference TRBV7-9 and TRBJ2-3): DTGVSQNPRHKITKRGQNVTFRCDPISEHNRLYWYRQTLGQGPEFLTYFQNEAQLEKSRLLSDRFSAERPKGSFSTLEIQRTEQGDSAMYLCASRRPLEAGRDTQYFGPGTRLTVL.

V usage is TRBV28 and J usage is TRBJ1-1; D unresolved. The CDR3 length is 13 residues. The V end lost 5 bases, the J end lost 8 bases, and 15 bases lay between the germline ends. Germline CDR1 reads MDHEN; CDR2 reads SYDVKM. CDR3 residues: CASSLGSPKEAFF. DNA for the CDR3: TGTGCCAGCAGTCTCGGGTCGCCAAAAGAAGCTTTCTTT. Using reference TRBV28 and TRBJ1-1 for the parts outside the CDR3, the full variable domain is DVKVTQSSRYLVKRTGEKVFLECVQDMDHENMFWYRQDPGLGLRLIYFSYDVKMKEKGDIPEGYSVSREKKERFSLILESASTNQTSMYLCASSLGSPKEAFFGQGTRLTVV.

The chain carries TRBV5-1 and TRBJ2-3, with 7 bases aligning to TRBD2. The V gene's germline CDR1 is SGHRS and CDR2 YFSETQ. This CDR3 is 16 amino acids long. V lost 0 bases to trimming and J lost 2 bases; unmatched junction nucleotides: 6. CDR3 in DNA: TGCGCCAGCAGCTTGGCGCGGGGGACCGCCACAGATACGCAGTATTTT. Translating it yields CASSLARGTATDTQYF. Full variable domain (rest looked up from reference TRBV5-1 and TRBJ2-3): KAGVTQTPRYLIKTRGQQVTLSCSPISGHRSVSWYQQTPGQGLQFLFEYFSETQRNKGNFPGRFSGRQFSNSRSEMNVSTLELGDSALYLCASSLARGTATDTQYFGPGTRLTVL.

The chain is built from TRBV12-3 or TRBV12-4 and TRBJ2-7, with TRBD1 matching 7 bases. The length of the CDR3 is 13 residues. V lost 3 bases to trimming and J lost 4 bases; unmatched junction nucleotides: 3. CDR3 residues: CASSFRDRYEQYF. Written as DNA, the CDR3 is TGTGCCAGCAGTTTCAGGGACAGATACGAGCAGTACTTC.

The J gene is TRBJ1-5, the V gene TRBV2, with a possible D match to TRBD1 (5 bases). CDR3 length equals 14 residues. Germline CDR1 is SNHLY and CDR2 is FYNNEI. V lost 6 bases to trimming and J lost 4 bases, with 13 bases between them. The CDR3 reads CASSAYRTNQPQHF. The CDR3, as DNA: TGTGCCAGCAGCGCTTACAGGACTAATCAGCCCCAGCATTTT.